This record concerns one T cell receptor beta chain sequence. The antigen is unknown. The sample comes from a study of cytomegalovirus exposure and HLA in healthy donors. Whole-study context: The study's early data release held tens of millions of unique TCRs from HLA-typed donors. Within the Caucasian-associated ancestry cluster were 81% of the approximately 390 genotyped donors.

Trimming at V came to 9 bases and at J to 11 bases, leaving 12 bases not matched to a gene. There are 12 residues in the CDR3. The germline CDR1 and CDR2 sequences are SGHAT and FQDESV (reference sequence). Researchers ran the PCR with 60 Vbeta and 13 Jbeta primers. TCRdb keeps only in-frame clones here, not all; method: immunoSEQ multiplex PCR. The sample has under 100,000 clones, approximately 79% seen once. Broader study findings: In a later analysis, compared with equally common non-associated chains, HLA-associated beta chains were more expanded. In a later analysis, common viral pathogens appeared linked to several of the most significant clusters.

This chain joins TRBV11-1 and TRBJ1-1; 7 bases match TRBD1. The sequenced material came from PBMCs. This TCR came from a human donor in good health. CDR3 DNA sequence: TGTGCCAGTAAAGCTTATGGACAGGCGGCTTTCTTT. Its protein product is CASKAYGQAAFF.